The clone carrying this TCR beta chain was recorded many times. Its antigen is currently unknown. This sample was included in a study of neurological immune-mediated disorders. Notes on the study in general: No expanded-clone CDR3 amino acid sequence recurred across subjects, suggesting private TCR-beta repertoires.

TCRdb redid the calling of the 5' RACE reads with MiXCR, one entry per CDR3 protein. The data hold 12,000 to 15,000 distinct CDR3 sequences, with around 14% observed a single time. With 4 bases clipped from V and 3 bases from J, the junction kept 3 bases outside the gene matches. The length of the CDR3 is 14 residues. Germline CDR1 is SGHRS and CDR2 is YFSETQ. Material: CD8+ T cells from blood. The chain links TRBV5-1 to TRBJ2-7; TRBD1 agrees at 11 bases. The receptor was isolated from a female donor with HTLV-1-associated myelopathy (HAM/TSP). The CDR3 nucleotides are TGCGCCAGCAGCCCGGGACAGGGGGACTACGAGCAGTACTTC. Translated, it gives CASSPGQGDYEQYF. Together with reference TRBV5-1 and TRBJ2-7, the CDR3 gives the full variable domain: KAGVTQTPRYLIKTRGQQVTLSCSPISGHRSVSWYQQTPGQGLQFLFEYFSETQRNKGNFPGRFSGRQFSNSRSEMNVSTLELGDSALYLCASSPGQGDYEQYFGPGTRLTVT.